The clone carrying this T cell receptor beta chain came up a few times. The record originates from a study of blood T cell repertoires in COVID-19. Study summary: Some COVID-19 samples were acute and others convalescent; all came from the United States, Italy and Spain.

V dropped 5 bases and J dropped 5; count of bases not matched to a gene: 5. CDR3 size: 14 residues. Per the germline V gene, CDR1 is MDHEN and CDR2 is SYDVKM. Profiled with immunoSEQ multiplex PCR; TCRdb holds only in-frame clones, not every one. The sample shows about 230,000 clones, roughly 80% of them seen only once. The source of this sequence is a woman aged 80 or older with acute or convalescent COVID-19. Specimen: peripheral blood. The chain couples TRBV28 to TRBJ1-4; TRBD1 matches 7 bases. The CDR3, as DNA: TGTGCCAGCAGTCAACAGGGGATCAATGAAAAACTGTTTTTT. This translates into CASSQQGINEKLFF.